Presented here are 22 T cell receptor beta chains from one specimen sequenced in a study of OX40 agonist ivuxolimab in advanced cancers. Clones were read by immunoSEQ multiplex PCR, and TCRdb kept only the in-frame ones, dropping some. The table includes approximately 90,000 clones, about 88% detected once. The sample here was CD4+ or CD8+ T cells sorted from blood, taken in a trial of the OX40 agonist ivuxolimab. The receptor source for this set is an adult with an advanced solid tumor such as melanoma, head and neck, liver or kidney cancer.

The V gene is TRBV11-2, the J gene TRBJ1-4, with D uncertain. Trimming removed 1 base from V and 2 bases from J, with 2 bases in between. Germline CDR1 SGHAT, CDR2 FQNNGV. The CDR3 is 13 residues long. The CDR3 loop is CASSLATNEKLFF. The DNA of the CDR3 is TGTGCCAGCAGCTTAGCTACTAATGAAAAACTGTTTTTT.

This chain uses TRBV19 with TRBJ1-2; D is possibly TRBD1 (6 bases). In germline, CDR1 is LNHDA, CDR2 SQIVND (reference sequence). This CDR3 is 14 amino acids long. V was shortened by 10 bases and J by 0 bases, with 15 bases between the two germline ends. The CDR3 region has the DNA TGTGCCACCCGGAGGGGACAAGCTAACTATGGCTACACCTTC. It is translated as CATRRGQANYGYTF. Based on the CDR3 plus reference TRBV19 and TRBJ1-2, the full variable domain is DGGITQSPKYLFRKEGQNVTLSCEQNLNHDAMYWYRQDPGQGLRLIYYSQIVNDFQKGDIAEGYSVSREKKESFPLTVTSAQKNPTAFYLCATRRGQANYGYTFGSGTRLTVV.

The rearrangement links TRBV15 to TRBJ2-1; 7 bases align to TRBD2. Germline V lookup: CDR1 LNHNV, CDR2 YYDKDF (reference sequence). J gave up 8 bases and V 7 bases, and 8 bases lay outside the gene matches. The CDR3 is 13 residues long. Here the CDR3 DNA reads TGTGCCACCAAAAAAGGCGCGGGAGATGAGCAGTTCTTC. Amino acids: CATKKGAGDEQFF.

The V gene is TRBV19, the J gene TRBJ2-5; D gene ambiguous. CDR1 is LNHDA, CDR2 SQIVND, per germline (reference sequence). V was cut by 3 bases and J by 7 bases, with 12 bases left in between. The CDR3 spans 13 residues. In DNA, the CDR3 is TGTGCCAGTAGTATTAGGGAAAAGGTGACCCAGTACTTC. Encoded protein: CASSIREKVTQYF.

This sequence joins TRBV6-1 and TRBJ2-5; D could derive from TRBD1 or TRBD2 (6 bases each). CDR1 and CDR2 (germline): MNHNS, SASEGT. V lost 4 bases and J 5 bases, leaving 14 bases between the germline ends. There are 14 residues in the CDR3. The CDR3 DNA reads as TGTGCCAGCAGTGCCCAGAGGGGGGCGGAGACCCAGTACTTC. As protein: CASSAQRGAETQYF.

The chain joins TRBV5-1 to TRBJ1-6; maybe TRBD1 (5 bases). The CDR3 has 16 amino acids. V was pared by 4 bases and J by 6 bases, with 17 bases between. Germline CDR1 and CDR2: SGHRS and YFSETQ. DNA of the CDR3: TGCGCCAGCAGCCTTGGAGTAGGACAATTTAATTCACCCCTCCACTTT. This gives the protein CASSLGVGQFNSPLHF.

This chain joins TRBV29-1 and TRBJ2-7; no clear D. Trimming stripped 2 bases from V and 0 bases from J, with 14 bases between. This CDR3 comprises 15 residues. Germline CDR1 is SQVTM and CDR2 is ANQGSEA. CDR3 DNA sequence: TGCAGCGTTGAACAGCAGGTCCTGAGCTCCTACGAGCAGTACTTC. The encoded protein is CSVEQQVLSSYEQYF.

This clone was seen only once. The DNA of the CDR3 is TGCAGCGAGAGACAGGCCCCTAACACTGAAGCTTTCTTT. As protein: CSERQAPNTEAFF. The chain combines TRBV29-1 with TRBJ1-1, with TRBD1 as a possible D gene (6 bases). V was clipped by 7 bases and J by 2 bases, with 14 bases between them. CDR1 and CDR2 (germline): SQVTM, ANQGSEA. The CDR3 runs to 13 residues.

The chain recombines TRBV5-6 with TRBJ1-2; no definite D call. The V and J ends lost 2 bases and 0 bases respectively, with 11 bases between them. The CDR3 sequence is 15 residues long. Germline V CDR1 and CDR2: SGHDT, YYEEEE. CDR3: CASSFQHRANYGYTF. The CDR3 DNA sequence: TGTGCCAGCAGCTTCCAACACAGAGCTAACTATGGCTACACCTTC.

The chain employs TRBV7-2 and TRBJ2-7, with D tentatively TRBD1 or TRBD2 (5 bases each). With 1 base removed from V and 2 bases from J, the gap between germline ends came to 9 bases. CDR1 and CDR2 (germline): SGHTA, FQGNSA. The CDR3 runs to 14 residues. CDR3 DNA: TGTGCCAGCAGCTTAGATAGGGGACCCTACGAGCAGTACTTC. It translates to CASSLDRGPYEQYF. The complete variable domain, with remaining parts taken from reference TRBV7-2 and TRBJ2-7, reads GAGVSQSPSNKVTEKGKDVELRCDPISGHTALYWYRQSLGQGLEFLIYFQGNSAPDKSGLPSDRFSAERTGGSVSTLTIQRTQQEDSAVYLCASSLDRGPYEQYFGPGTRLTVT.

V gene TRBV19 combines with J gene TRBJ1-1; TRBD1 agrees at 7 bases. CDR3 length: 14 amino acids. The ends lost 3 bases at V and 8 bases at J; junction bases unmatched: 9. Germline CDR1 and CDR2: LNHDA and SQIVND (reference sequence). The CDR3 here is CASSIGSRQGEAFF. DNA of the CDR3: TGTGCCAGTAGTATCGGGTCGAGACAGGGAGAAGCTTTCTTT.

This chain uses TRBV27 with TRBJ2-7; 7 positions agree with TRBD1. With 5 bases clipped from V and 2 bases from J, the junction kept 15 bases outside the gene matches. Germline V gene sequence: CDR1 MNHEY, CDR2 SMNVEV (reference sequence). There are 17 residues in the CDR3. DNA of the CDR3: TGTGCCAGCAGTACACCCTCCTCCGGGACAGTCGCCTACGAGCAGTACTTC. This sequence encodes CASSTPSSGTVAYEQYF.

The chain's CDR3 is CAWKAGQGYGYTF. CDR3 DNA sequence: TGTGCCTGGAAAGCCGGGCAGGGCTATGGCTACACCTTC. J is TRBJ1-2 and V is TRBV30; a weak D match, TRBD1 (5 bases). Trimming took off 4 bases at V and 4 bases at J, with 13 bases between the two ends. The germline CDR1 and CDR2 sequences are GTSNPN and SVGIG (reference sequence). The CDR3 is 13 amino acids. Full variable domain (missing parts from reference TRBV30 and TRBJ1-2): SQTIHQWPATLVQPVGSPLSLECTVEGTSNPNLYWYRQAAGRGLQLLFYSVGIGQISSEVPQNLSASRPQDRQFILSSKKLLLSDSGFYLCAWKAGQGYGYTFGSGTRLTVV.

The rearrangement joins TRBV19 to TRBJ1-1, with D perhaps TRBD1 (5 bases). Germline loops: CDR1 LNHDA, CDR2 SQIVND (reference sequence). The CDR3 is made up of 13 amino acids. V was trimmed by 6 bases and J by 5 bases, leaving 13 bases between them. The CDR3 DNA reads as TGTGCCAGTAGAAATTCAGGGAGAACTGAAGCTTTCTTT. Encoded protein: CASRNSGRTEAFF.

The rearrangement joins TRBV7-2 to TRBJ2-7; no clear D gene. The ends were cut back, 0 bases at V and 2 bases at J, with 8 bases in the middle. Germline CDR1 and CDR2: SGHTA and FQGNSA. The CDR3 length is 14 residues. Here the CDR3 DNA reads TGTGCCAGCAGCTTAGCGGGCGGAGCCTACGAGCAGTACTTC. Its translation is CASSLAGGAYEQYF.

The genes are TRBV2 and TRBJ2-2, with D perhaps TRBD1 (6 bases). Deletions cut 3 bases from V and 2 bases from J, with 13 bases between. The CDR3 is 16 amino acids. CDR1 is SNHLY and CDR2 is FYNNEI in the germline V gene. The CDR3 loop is CASSEAGQKNTGELFF. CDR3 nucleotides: TGTGCCAGCAGTGAGGCCGGACAGAAAAACACCGGGGAGCTGTTTTTT.

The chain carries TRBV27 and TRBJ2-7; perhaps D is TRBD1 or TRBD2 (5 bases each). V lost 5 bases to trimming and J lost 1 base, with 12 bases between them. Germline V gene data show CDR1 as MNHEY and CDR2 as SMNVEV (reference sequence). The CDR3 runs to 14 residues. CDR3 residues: CASSERDGSYEQYF. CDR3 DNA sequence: TGTGCCAGCAGTGAGAGGGACGGTTCCTACGAGCAGTACTTC.

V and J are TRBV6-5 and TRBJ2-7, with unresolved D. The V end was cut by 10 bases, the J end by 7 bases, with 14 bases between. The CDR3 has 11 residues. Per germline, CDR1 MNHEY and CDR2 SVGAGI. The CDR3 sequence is CATEGVGEQYF. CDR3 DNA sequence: TGTGCCACCGAAGGCGTGGGGGAGCAGTACTTC.

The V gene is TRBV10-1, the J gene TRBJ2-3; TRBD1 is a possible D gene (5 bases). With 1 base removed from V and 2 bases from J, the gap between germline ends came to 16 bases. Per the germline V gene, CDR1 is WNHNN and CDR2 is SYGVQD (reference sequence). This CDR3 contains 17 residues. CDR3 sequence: CASSEFGPDILTDTQYF. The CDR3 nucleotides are TGCGCCAGCAGTGAGTTTGGCCCGGACATCCTCACAGATACGCAGTATTTT.

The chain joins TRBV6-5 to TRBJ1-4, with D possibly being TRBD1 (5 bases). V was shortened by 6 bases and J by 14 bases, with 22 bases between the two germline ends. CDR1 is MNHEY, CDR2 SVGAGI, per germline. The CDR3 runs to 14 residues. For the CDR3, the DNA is TGTGCCAGCAGGCCGCAAACTACAGGAACGCGTCTGTTTTTT. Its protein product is CASRPQTTGTRLFF.

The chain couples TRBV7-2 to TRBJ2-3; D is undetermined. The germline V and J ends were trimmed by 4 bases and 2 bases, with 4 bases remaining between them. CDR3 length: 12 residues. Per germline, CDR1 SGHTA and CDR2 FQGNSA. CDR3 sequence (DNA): TGTGCCAGCAGCTCTTTCACAGATACGCAGTATTTT. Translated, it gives CASSSFTDTQYF. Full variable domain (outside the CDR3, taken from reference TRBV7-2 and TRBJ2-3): GAGVSQSPSNKVTEKGKDVELRCDPISGHTALYWYRQSLGQGLEFLIYFQGNSAPDKSGLPSDRFSAERTGGSVSTLTIQRTQQEDSAVYLCASSSFTDTQYFGPGTRLTVL.

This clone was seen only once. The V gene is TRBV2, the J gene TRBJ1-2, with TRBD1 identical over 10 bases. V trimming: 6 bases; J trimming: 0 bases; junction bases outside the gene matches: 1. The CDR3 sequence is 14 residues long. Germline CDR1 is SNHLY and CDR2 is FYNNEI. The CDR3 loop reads CASRGTGANYGYTF. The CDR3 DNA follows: TGTGCCAGCAGAGGGACAGGGGCTAACTATGGCTACACCTTC.